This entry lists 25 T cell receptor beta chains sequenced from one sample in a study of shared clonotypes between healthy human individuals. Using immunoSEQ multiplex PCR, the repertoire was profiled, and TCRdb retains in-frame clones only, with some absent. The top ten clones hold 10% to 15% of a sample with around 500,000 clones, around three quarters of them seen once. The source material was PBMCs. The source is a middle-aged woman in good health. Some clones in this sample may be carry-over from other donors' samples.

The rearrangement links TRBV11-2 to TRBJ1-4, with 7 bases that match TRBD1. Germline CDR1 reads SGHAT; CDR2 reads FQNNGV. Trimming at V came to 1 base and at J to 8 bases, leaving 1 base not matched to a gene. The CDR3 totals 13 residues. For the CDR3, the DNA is TGTGCCAGCAGCTTAGGGACAGGCGAAAAACTGTTTTTT. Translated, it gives CASSLGTGEKLFF.

Here the CDR3 DNA reads TGTGCCAGCAGCCACGGGAAGGTCTACGAGCAGTACTTC. Protein sequence: CASSHGKVYEQYF. The rearrangement joins TRBV4-2 to TRBJ2-7, with D maybe TRBD2 (5 bases). Germline assignment: CDR1 LGHNA and CDR2 YNFKEQ. There are 13 residues in the CDR3. Trimming stripped 3 bases from V and 3 bases from J, with 9 bases between.

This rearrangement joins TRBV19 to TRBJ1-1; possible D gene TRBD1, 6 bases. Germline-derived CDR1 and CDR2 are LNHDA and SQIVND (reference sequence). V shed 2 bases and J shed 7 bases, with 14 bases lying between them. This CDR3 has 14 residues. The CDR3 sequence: CASSINRDKGEAFF. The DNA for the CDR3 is TGTGCCAGTAGTATAAACCGGGACAAGGGTGAAGCTTTCTTT.

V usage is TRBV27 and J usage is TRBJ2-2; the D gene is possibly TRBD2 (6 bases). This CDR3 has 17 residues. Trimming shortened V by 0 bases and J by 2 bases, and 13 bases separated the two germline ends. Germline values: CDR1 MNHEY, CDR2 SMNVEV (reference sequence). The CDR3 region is CASSLSFGRYNTGELFF. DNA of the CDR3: TGTGCCAGCAGTTTATCTTTCGGGAGATATAACACCGGGGAGCTGTTTTTT.

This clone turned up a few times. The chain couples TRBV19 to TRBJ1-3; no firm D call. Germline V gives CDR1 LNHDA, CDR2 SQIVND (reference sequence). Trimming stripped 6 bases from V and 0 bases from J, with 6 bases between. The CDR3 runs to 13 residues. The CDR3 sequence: CASRENSGNTIYF. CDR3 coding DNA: TGTGCCAGTAGGGAGAACTCTGGAAACACCATATATTTT.

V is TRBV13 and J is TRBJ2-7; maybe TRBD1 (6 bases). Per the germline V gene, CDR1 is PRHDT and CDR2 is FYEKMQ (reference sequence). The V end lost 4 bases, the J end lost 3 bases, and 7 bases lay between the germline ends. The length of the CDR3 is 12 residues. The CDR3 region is CASSSQGYEQYF. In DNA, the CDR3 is TGTGCCAGCAGCTCACAGGGCTACGAGCAGTACTTC.

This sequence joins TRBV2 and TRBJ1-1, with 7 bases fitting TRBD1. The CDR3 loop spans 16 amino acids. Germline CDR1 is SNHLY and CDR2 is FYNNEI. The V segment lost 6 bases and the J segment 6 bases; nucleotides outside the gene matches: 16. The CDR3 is CASSPPRGRGRAEAFF. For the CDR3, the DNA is TGTGCCAGCAGCCCTCCCAGGGGGAGGGGCAGGGCTGAAGCTTTCTTT.

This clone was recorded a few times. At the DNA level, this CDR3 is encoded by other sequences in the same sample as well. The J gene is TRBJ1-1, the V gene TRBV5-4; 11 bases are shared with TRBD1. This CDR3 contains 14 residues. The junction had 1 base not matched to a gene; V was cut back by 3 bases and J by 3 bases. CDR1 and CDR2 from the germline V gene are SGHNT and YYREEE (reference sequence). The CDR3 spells CASSWGQGDTEAFF. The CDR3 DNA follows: TGTGCCAGCAGCTGGGGACAGGGGGACACTGAAGCTTTCTTT.

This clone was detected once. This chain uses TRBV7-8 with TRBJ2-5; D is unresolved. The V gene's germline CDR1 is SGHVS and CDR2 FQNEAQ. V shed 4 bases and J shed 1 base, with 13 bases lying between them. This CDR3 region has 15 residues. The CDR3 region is CASSSGRVIQETQYF. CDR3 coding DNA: TGTGCCAGCAGCTCGGGCCGGGTAATCCAAGAGACCCAGTACTTC. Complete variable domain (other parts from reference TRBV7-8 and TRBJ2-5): GAGVSQSPRYKVAKRGQDVALRCDPISGHVSLFWYQQALGQGPEFLTYFQNEAQLDKSGLPSDRFFAERPEGSVSTLKIQRTQQEDSAVYLCASSSGRVIQETQYFGPGTRLLVL.

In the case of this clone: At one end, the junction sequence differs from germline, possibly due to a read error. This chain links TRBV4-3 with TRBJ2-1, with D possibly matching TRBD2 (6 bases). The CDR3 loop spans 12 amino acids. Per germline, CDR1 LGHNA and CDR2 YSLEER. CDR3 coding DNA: TGCGCCAGCAGCCGAGACGCGGGGAGTAAAATCTTC. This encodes CASSRDAGSKIF.

CDR3 sequence: CASSPGTGDNTGELFF. The CDR3, as DNA: TGTGCCAGCAGCCCGGGGACAGGGGACAACACCGGGGAGCTGTTTTTT. The rearrangement joins TRBV7-9 to TRBJ2-2; 10 bases fit TRBD1. J gave up 2 bases and V 5 bases, and 5 bases lay outside the gene matches. The CDR3 length is 16 residues. The germline CDR1 and CDR2 sequences are SEHNR and FQNEAQ (reference sequence).

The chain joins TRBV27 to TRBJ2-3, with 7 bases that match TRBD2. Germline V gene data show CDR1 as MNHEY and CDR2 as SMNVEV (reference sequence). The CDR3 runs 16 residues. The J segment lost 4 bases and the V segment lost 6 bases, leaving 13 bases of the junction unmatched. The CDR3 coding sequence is TGTGCCAGCAGATCAATCGGACTAGTTGGTGCAGATACGCAGTATTTT. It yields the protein CASRSIGLVGADTQYF.

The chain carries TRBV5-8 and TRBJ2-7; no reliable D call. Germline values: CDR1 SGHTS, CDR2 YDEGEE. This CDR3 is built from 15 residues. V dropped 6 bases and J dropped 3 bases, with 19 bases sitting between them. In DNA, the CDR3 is TGTGCCAGCAACCCGGGCCCCAGGCCCCTCTACGAGCAGTACTTC. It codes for CASNPGPRPLYEQYF.

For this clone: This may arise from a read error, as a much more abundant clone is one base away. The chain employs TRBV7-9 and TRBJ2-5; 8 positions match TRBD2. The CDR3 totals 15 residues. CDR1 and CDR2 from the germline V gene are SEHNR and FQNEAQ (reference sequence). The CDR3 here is CASSKLADVIKTRYF. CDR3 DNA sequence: TGTGCCAGCAGCAAACTAGCGGACGTTATAAAGACCCGGTACTTC.

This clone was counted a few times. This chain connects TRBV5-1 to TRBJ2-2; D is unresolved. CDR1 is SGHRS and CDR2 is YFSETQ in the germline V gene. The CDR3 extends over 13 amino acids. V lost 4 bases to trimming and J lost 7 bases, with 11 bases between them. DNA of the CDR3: TGCGCCAGCAGCATAGACCCGATCGGGGAGCTGTTTTTT. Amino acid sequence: CASSIDPIGELFF.

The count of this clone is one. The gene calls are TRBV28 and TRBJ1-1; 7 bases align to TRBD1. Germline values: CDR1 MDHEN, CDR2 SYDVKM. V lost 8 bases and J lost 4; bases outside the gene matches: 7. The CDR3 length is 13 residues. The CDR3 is CASLKTGLTEAFF. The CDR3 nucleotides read TGTGCCAGCCTTAAGACAGGGCTCACTGAAGCTTTCTTT.

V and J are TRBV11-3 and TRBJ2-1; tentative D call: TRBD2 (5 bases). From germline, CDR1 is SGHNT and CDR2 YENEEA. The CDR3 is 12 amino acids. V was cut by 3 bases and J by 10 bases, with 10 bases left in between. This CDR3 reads CASSLGSGEQFF. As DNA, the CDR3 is TGTGCCAGCAGCTTGGGGTCGGGAGAGCAGTTCTTC.

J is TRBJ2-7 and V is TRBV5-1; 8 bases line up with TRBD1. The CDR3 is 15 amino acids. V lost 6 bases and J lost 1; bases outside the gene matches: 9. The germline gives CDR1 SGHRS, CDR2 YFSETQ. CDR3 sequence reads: CASKSGQGSSYEQYF. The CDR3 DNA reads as TGCGCCAGCAAATCAGGACAGGGTAGTTCCTACGAGCAGTACTTC.

In DNA, the CDR3 is TGTGCCAGCAGCTTGAGACAGGGGGCAATAGATACGCAGTATTTT. Translated, it gives CASSLRQGAIDTQYF. The rearrangement joins TRBV11-1 to TRBJ2-3, with 10 bases matching TRBD1. The CDR3 is 15 amino acids. V was pared by 3 bases and J by 5 bases, with 5 bases of the junction left unmatched. Germline V gene data show CDR1 as SGHAT and CDR2 as FQDESV (reference sequence).

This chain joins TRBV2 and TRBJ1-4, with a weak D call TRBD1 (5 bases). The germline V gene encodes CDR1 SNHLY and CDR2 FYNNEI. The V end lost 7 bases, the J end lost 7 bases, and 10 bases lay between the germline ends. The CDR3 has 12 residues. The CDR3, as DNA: TGTGCCAGCAACACTGACAGTGAAAAACTGTTTTTT. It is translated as CASNTDSEKLFF. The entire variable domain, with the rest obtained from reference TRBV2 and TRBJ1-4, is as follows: EPEVTQTPSHQVTQMGQEVILRCVPISNHLYFYWYRQILGQKVEFLVSFYNNEISEKSEIFDDQFSVERPDGSNFTLKIRSTKLEDSAMYFCASNTDSEKLFFGSGTQLSVL.

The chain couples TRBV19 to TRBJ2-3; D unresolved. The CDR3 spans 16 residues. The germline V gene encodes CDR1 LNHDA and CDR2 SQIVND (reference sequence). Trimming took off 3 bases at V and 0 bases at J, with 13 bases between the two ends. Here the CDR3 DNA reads TGTGCCAGTAGTATCCCAGGTCGCCCTAGCACAGATACGCAGTATTTT. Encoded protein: CASSIPGRPSTDTQYF.

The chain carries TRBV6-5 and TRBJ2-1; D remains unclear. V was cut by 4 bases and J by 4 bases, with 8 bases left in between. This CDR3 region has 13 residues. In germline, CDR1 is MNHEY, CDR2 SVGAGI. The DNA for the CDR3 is TGTGCCAGCAGTTGGACCGGATACAATGAGCAGTTCTTC. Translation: CASSWTGYNEQFF.

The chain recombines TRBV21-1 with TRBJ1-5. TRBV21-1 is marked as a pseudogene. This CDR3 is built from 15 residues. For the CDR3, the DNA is TGTGCCAGCAGCCCTCGACGGAATAGCAATCAGCCCCAGCATTTT. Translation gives CASSPRRNSNQPQHF.

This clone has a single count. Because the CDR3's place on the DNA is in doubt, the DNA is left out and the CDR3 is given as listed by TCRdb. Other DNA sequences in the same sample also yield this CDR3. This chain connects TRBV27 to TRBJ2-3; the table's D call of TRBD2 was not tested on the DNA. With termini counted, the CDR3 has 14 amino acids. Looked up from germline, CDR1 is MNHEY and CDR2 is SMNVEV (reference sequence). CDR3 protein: CASSSSGHTDTQYF.

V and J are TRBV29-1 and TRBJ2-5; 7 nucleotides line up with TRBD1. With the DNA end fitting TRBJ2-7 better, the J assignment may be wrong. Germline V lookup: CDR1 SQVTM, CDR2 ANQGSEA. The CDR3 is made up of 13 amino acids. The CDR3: CSVQIQGIGEQYF. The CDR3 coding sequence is TGCAGCGTTCAAATACAGGGGATCGGCGAGCAGTACTTC.